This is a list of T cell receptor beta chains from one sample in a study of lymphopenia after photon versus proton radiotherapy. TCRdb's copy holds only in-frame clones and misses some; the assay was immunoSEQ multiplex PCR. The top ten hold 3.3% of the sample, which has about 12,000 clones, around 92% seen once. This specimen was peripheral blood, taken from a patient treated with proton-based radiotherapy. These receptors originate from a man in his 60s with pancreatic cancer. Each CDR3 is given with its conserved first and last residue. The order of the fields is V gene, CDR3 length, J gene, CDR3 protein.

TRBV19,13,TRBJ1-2,CASSRDGLGGYTF
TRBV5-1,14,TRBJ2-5,CASSLGGNQETQYF
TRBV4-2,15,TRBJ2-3,CASSQTRISTDTQYF
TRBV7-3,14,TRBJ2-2,CASSPGSPTGELFF
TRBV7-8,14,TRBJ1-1,CASSHQTGPTEAFF
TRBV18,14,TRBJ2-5,CASSPRRNQETQYF
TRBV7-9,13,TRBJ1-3,CASSLGSGNTIYF
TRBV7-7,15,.,CASSLRDGSSYEQYF
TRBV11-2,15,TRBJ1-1,CASSAIFTGNTEAFF
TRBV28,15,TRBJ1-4,CASKLQGTTNEKLFF
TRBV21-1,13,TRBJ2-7,CASSPHRGYEQYF
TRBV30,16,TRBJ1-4,CAWSDDREYRGEKLFF
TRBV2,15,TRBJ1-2,CASSPTWTGGAGYTF
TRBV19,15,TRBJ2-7,CASSTTRDPAYEQYF
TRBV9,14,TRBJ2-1,CASTGTSAPNEQFF
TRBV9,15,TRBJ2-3,CASSVSGRGADTQYF
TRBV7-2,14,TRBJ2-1,CASSLVSREGEQFF
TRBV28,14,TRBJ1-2,CASSATPGYYGYTF
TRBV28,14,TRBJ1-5,CASSLGGQGQPQHF
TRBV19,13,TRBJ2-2,CASQGPPGGELFF
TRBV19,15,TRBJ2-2,CASSKGQWGTGELFF
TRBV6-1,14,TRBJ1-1,CASSEDRGVTEAFF
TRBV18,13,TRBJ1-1,CASSEGQNTEAFF
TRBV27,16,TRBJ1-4,CASSSILSGRSEKLFF
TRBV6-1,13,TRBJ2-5,CASTRDHQETQYF
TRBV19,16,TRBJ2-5,CASSIRRGLTQETQYF
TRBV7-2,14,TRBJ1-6,CASSLRGLNSPLHF
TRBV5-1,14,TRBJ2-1,CASSLDQGANEQFF
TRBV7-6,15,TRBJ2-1,CASSPDGGTYNEQFF
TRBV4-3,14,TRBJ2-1,CASSQHRGLNEQFF
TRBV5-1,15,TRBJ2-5,CASSLALTSRETQYF
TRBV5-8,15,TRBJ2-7,CASSEPGQGNDEQYF
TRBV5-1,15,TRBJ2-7,CASSRQGPPADEQYF
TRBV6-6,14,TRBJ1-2,CASNQGGYNYGYTF
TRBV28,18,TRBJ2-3,CASSLRLAGGVRTDTQYF
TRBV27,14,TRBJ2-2,CASSLSPLAGELFF
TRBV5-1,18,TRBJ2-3,CASSFYPFQITSTDTQYF
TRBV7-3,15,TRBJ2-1,CASSSSAGANNEQFF
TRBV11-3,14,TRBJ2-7,CASSQPGQDYEQYF
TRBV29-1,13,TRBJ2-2,CSVGAGAGGELFF
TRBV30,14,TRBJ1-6,CAWSGGQGDSPLHF
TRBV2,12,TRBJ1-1,CASTQTAAEAFF
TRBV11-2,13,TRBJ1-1,CASRLLMNTEAFF
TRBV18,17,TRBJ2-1,CASSPRTSGRSHNEQFF
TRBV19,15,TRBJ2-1,CASRTGVGDYNEQFF
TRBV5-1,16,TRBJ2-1,CASSLAPAGGYNEQFF
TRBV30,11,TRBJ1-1,CAHQRDTEAFF
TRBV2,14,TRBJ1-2,CASSASGLTYGYTF
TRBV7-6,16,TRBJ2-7,CASSLNQREFPYEQYF
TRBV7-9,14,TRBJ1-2,CASSTTGRADGYTF
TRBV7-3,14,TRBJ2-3,CASSTGLLTDTQYF
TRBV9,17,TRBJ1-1,CASSVGWQGRGKVEAFF
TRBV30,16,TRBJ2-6,CASLPDSGRVPGVLTF
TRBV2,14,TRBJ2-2,CASKKDGMTGELFF
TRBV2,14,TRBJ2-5,CASRRAGIQETQYF
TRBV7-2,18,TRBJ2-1,CASSSYSLRGRGAVVQFF
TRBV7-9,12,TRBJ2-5,CASSLAKETQYF